Here is one T cell receptor (beta chain) with its context. The data originate from a study of blood T cell repertoires in COVID-19. Study processing details: Amplifying reference gene primers gave estimates of nucleated cell counts. Sequencing used immunoSEQ multiplex PCR; TCRdb keeps in-frame clones, though not all of them. That table gives V, J and clone size, and the DNA gave D and trimming. The sample has around 150,000 clones; about 86% are singletons. The CDR3 covers 13 residues. V shed 6 bases and J shed 2 bases, with 8 bases lying between them. Germline V gene lookup returns CDR1 MNHEY and CDR2 SMNVEV (reference sequence).

The TCR was taken from a man aged 50-60 years who had recovered from COVID-19. The rearrangement uses TRBV27 and TRBJ2-1, with a weak D call TRBD2 (6 bases). The sequenced sample consisted of PBMCs or T cells enriched from blood (not recorded which). DNA of the CDR3: TGTGCCAGCAGCAAGCGGGCCTACAATGAGCAGTTCTTC. It translates to CASSKRAYNEQFF.